One sample yielded the 18 T cell receptor beta chains listed below, sequenced in a study of cytomegalovirus exposure and HLA in healthy donors. PCR used 60 Vbeta primers and 13 Jbeta primers. Here immunoSEQ multiplex PCR was the method, and the copy in TCRdb shows in-frame clones only, minus some. Of about 130,000 clones in the sample, roughly 84% were seen once. The sequencing input was PBMCs. All receptors come from a man aged 45-65 years in good health and CMV-seronegative.

This chain links TRBV20-1 with TRBJ2-1; 8 positions agree with TRBD1. Germline trimming cut 6 bases from V and 9 bases from J; bases unmatched to any gene: 4. The CDR3 consists of 11 residues. Germline CDR1 DFQATT, CDR2 SNEGSKA (reference sequence). In DNA, the CDR3 is TGCAGTGCAAAGGACAGGGTTGAGCAGTTCTTC. This sequence encodes CSAKDRVEQFF.

This clone has just a few counts. The chain links TRBV4-1 to TRBJ2-1; tentative D call: TRBD2 (5 bases). Germline V gene data show CDR1 as MGHRA and CDR2 as YSYEKL. This CDR3 spans 12 amino acids. V lost 3 bases and J lost 10, with 10 bases in between. The CDR3 DNA follows: TGCGCCAGCAGCCAGGAGGCGGGCGAGCAGTTCTTC. It translates to CASSQEAGEQFF.

This clone has a single count. This chain connects TRBV19 to TRBJ1-5, with TRBD1 matching 8 bases. The CDR3 runs to 17 residues. The germline V gene has CDR1 LNHDA and CDR2 SQIVND (reference sequence). After removal of 0 bases from V and 9 bases from J, the junction contained 13 bases not matched to a gene. CDR3 bases: TGTGCCAGTAGTATAGATGGGTCCGGGACAGGTCATCGGCCCCAGCATTTT. It yields the protein CASSIDGSGTGHRPQHF.

The chain uses TRBV7-3 and TRBJ2-1, with 9 bases identical to TRBD1. The CDR3 totals 15 residues. V lost 5 bases and J lost 9; bases outside the gene matches: 11. Germline V CDR1 and CDR2: SGHTA, FQGTGA. The CDR3 sequence: CASSPPGTGRAEQFF. CDR3 DNA: TGTGCCAGCAGCCCACCCGGGACAGGGAGGGCTGAGCAGTTCTTC.

This chain links TRBV7-2 with TRBJ2-3, with TRBD2 as a possible D gene (6 bases). CDR3 length: 17 residues. CDR1 SGHTA and CDR2 FQGNSA come from the germline V gene. V was cut by 5 bases and J by 4 bases, with 22 bases left in between. The chain's CDR3 is CASSPPLGLSIADTQYF. The CDR3 region has the DNA TGTGCCAGCAGCCCCCCGTTGGGACTTTCGATCGCAGATACGCAGTATTTT.

As regards this clone: Other DNA variants within this sample encode the same CDR3. The chain couples TRBV5-1 to TRBJ1-3; D gene ambiguous. The CDR3 is made up of 13 amino acids. Germline V gene sequence: CDR1 SGHRS, CDR2 YFSETQ. V was cut by 5 bases and J by 1 base, with 7 bases left in between. The DNA for the CDR3 is TGCGCCAGCAGTCCCGGTTCTGGAAACACCATATATTTT. Translation gives CASSPGSGNTIYF. The full variable domain, with the rest looked up from reference TRBV5-1 and TRBJ1-3, is KAGVTQTPRYLIKTRGQQVTLSCSPISGHRSVSWYQQTPGQGLQFLFEYFSETQRNKGNFPGRFSGRQFSNSRSEMNVSTLELGDSALYLCASSPGSGNTIYFGEGSWLTVV.

The chain couples TRBV6-5 to TRBJ2-5; TRBD2 agrees at 7 bases. The CDR3 has 14 amino acids. With V trimmed by 4 bases and J by 2 bases, 4 bases remained unmatched. Germline loops: CDR1 MNHEY, CDR2 SVGAGI. The CDR3 DNA is TGTGCCAGCAGTTTTTACGGGGGGCAAGAGACCCAGTACTTC. Amino acids: CASSFYGGQETQYF.

The V call is TRBV7-8, the J call TRBJ1-5; D remains ambiguous. Germline CDR1 SGHVS, CDR2 FQNEAQ. The CDR3 is made up of 13 amino acids. V shed 5 bases and J shed 3 bases, with 8 bases lying between them. CDR3 region: CASSVEINQPQHF. For the CDR3, the DNA is TGTGCCAGCAGCGTCGAGATCAATCAGCCCCAGCATTTT.

This chain links TRBV7-3 with TRBJ1-6; 7 nucleotides agree with TRBD1. The CDR3 runs 14 residues. Germline V lookup: CDR1 SGHTA, CDR2 FQGTGA. The ends lost 0 bases at V and 7 bases at J; junction bases unmatched: 0. The CDR3 region has the DNA TGTGCCAGCAGCTTAACGGGACAGAATTCACCCCTCCACTTT. This encodes CASSLTGQNSPLHF.

The chain couples TRBV27 to TRBJ1-2, with 7 bases lining up with TRBD1. Trimming removed 8 bases from V and 5 bases from J; junction bases left unmatched: 14. The CDR3 runs 15 residues. CDR1 MNHEY and CDR2 SMNVEV come from the germline V gene (reference sequence). The CDR3 region is CASGSLQGSLYGYTF. In DNA, the CDR3 is TGTGCCAGCGGGTCGCTACAGGGGTCTTTATATGGCTACACCTTC.

V gene TRBV30 combines with J gene TRBJ2-6; D call uncertain. This CDR3 comprises 15 residues. Germline assignment: CDR1 GTSNPN and CDR2 SVGIG (reference sequence). Trimming took off 2 bases at V and 2 bases at J, with 10 bases between the two ends. CDR3 amino acids: CAWSLRLTGANVLTF. As DNA, the CDR3 is TGTGCCTGGAGTCTCCGACTGACTGGGGCCAACGTCCTGACTTTC.

To note about this clone: At one of its ends the junction is not consistent with the germline gene, which may arise from a read error. The chain carries TRBV7-2 and TRBJ2-7, with a possible D match to TRBD2 (6 bases). The CDR3 is 13 residues long. Germline V gives CDR1 SGHTA, CDR2 FQGNSA. This CDR3 is CASSPYEGLRGNF. As DNA, the CDR3 is TGTGCCAGCAGCCCTTACGAGGGCCTCCGGGGGAACTTC.

This sequence joins TRBV4-1 and TRBJ2-7; 12 bases are shared with TRBD2. With V trimmed by 4 bases and J by 0 bases, 13 bases remained unmatched. There are 19 residues in the CDR3. CDR1 and CDR2 from the germline V gene are MGHRA and YSYEKL. The CDR3 protein is CASSPTSGGRSDSSYEQYF. The CDR3 DNA reads TGCGCCAGCAGCCCGACTAGCGGGGGACGCTCGGACAGCTCCTACGAGCAGTACTTC.

This sequence joins TRBV11-2 and TRBJ2-3, with 10 bases identical to TRBD1. There are 16 residues in the CDR3. V lost 4 bases to trimming and J lost 1 base; unmatched junction nucleotides: 5. The germline V gene encodes CDR1 SGHAT and CDR2 FQNNGV. This CDR3 reads CASSSRQGAGTDTQYF. In nucleotides, the CDR3 is TGTGCCAGCAGCTCCCGACAGGGGGCAGGCACAGATACGCAGTATTTT.

The chain has TRBV28 and TRBJ2-7, with 9 nucleotides matching TRBD1. V lost 1 base to trimming and J lost 3 bases; unmatched junction nucleotides: 7. This CDR3 comprises 16 residues. The V gene's germline CDR1 is MDHEN and CDR2 SYDVKM. CDR3 protein: CASSLLEGQGIYEQYF. Here the CDR3 DNA reads TGTGCCAGCAGTTTATTGGAGGGACAGGGTATCTACGAGCAGTACTTC.

The CDR3 loop is CASSFSGTANSPLHF. Written as DNA, the CDR3 is TGTGCCAGCAGCTTTTCCGGGACAGCTAATTCACCCCTCCACTTT. This rearrangement joins TRBV7-9 to TRBJ1-6; 7 bases are shared with TRBD1. The germline gives CDR1 SEHNR, CDR2 FQNEAQ (reference sequence). With 3 bases clipped from V and 6 bases from J, the junction kept 5 bases outside the gene matches. This CDR3 contains 15 residues.

The V gene is TRBV10-1, the J gene TRBJ1-1, with no clear D. The length of the CDR3 is 13 residues. The V gene lost 8 bases and the J gene lost 10 bases, with 20 bases spanning the gap. Germline CDR1 reads WNHNN; CDR2 reads SYGVQD (reference sequence). In DNA form, the CDR3 reads TGCGCCAGCCCACTACCGAAACGGCGTGTAGCTTTCTTT. Translation gives CASPLPKRRVAFF.

This clone was seen a handful of times. The chain couples TRBV7-9 to TRBJ2-7; 9 nucleotides match TRBD1. The CDR3 runs 13 residues. The germline CDR1 and CDR2 sequences are SEHNR and FQNEAQ (reference sequence). Trimming cost V 6 bases and J 5 bases; bases outside gene matches: 5. CDR3 DNA: TGTGCCAGCAGGGGGGGACAGGGCGACGAGCAGTACTTC. Protein sequence: CASRGGQGDEQYF.